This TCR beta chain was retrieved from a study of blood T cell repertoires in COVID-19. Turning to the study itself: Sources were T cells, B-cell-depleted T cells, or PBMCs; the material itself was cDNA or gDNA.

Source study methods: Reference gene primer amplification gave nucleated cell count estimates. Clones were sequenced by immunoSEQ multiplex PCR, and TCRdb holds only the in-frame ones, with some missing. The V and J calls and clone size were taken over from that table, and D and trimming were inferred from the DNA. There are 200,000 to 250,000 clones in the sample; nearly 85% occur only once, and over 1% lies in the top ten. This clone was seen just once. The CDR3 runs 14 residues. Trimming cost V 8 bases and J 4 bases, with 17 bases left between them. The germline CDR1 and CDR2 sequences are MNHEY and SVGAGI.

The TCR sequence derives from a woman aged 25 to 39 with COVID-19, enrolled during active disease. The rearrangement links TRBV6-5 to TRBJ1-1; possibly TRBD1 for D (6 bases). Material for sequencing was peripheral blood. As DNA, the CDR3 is TGTGCCAGCCGCCTAAACAGGGAAAGCACTGAAGCTTTCTTT. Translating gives CASRLNRESTEAFF.